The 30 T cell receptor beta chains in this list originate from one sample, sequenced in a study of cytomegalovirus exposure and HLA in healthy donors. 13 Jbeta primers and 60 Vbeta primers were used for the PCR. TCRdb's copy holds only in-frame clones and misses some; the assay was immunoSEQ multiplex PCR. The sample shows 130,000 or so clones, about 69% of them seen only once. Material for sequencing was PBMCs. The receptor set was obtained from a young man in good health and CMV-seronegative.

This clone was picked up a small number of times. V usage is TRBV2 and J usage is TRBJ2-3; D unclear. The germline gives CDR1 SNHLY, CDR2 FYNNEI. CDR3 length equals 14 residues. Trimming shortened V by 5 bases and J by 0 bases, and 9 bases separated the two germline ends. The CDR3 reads CASSRSTSTDTQYF. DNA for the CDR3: TGTGCCAGCAGTCGATCCACTAGCACAGATACGCAGTATTTT.

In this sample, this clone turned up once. Written as DNA, the CDR3 is TGTGCCAGCAGCTCACTAGGGACAGCCCTCCAAGAGACCCAGTACTTC. Translated, it gives CASSSLGTALQETQYF. The chain has TRBV5-6 and TRBJ2-5; 7 bases are a match to TRBD1. This CDR3 is 16 amino acids long. V was pared by 3 bases and J by 1 base, with 9 bases of the junction left unmatched. The germline V gene encodes CDR1 SGHDT and CDR2 YYEEEE. Using reference TRBV5-6 and TRBJ2-5 for the parts outside the CDR3, the full variable domain is DAGVTQSPTHLIKTRGQQVTLRCSPKSGHDTVSWYQQALGQGPQFIFQYYEEEERQRGNFPDRFSGHQFPNYSSELNVNALLLGDSALYLCASSSLGTALQETQYFGPGTRLLVL.

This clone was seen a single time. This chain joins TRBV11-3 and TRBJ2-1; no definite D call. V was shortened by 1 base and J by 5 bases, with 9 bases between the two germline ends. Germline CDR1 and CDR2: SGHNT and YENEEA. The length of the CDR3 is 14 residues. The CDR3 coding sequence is TGTGCCAGCAGCTTAGTCCCTGAGGACAATGAGCAGTTCTTC. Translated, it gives CASSLVPEDNEQFF.

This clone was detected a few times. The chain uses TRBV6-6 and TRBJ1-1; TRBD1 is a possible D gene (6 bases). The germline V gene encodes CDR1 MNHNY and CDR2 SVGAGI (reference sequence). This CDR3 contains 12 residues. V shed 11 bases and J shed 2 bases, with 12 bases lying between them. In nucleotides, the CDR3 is TGTGCCGGAGGACAGCTAAACACTGAAGCTTTCTTT. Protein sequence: CAGGQLNTEAFF.

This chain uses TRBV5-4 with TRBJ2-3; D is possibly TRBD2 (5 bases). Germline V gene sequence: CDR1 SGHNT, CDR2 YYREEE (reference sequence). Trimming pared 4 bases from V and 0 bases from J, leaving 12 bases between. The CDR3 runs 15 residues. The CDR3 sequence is CASSMDQRSTDTQYF. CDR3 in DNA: TGTGCCAGCAGCATGGACCAGCGGAGCACAGATACGCAGTATTTT.

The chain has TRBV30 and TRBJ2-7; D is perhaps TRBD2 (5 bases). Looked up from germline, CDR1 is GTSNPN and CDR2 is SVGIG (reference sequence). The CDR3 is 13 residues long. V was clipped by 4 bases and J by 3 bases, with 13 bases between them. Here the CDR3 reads CAWNSERIYEQYF. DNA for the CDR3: TGTGCCTGGAATAGCGAGCGGATCTACGAGCAGTACTTC. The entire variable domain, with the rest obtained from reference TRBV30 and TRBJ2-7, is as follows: SQTIHQWPATLVQPVGSPLSLECTVEGTSNPNLYWYRQAAGRGLQLLFYSVGIGQISSEVPQNLSASRPQDRQFILSSKKLLLSDSGFYLCAWNSERIYEQYFGPGTRLTVT.

CDR3 sequence reads: CASNDVTGKQFF. CDR3 DNA: TGTGCCAGCAACGACGTAACGGGAAAGCAGTTCTTC. The chain uses TRBV7-2 and TRBJ2-1, with D possibly being TRBD2 (5 bases). This CDR3 has 12 amino acids. Deletions cut 7 bases from V and 11 bases from J, with 15 bases between. CDR1 is SGHTA and CDR2 is FQGNSA in the germline V gene.

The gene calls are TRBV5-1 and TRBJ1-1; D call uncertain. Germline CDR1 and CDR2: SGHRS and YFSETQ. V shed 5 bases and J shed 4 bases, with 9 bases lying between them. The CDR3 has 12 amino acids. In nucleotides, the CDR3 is TGCGCCAGCAGGGAGCCAGCCACTGAAGCTTTCTTT. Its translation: CASREPATEAFF.

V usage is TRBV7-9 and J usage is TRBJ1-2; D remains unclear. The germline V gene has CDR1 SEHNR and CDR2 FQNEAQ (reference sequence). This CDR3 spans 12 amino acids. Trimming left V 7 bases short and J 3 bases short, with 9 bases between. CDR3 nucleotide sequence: TGTGCCAGCAATCGGGGAGACTATGGCTACACCTTC. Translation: CASNRGDYGYTF.

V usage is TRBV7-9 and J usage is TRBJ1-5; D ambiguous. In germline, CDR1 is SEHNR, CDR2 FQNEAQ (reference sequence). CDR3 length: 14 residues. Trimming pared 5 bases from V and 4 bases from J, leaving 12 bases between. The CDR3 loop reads CASSQGGSNQPQHF. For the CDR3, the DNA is TGTGCCAGCAGCCAAGGCGGTTCGAATCAGCCCCAGCATTTT.

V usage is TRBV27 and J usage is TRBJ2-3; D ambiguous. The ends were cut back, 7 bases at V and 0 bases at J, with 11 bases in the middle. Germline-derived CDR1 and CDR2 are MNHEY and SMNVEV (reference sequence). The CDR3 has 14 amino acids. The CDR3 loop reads CASTYRHSTDTQYF. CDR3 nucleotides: TGTGCCAGCACTTACCGACACAGCACAGATACGCAGTATTTT.

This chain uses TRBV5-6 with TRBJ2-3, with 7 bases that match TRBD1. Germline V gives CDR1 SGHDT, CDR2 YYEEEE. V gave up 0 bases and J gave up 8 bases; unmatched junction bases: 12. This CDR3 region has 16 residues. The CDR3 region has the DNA TGTGCCAGCAGCTTGGACGCGACCCTCCCAGGGGGTACGCAGTATTTT. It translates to CASSLDATLPGGTQYF. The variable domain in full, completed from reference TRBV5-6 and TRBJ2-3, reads DAGVTQSPTHLIKTRGQQVTLRCSPKSGHDTVSWYQQALGQGPQFIFQYYEEEERQRGNFPDRFSGHQFPNYSSELNVNALLLGDSALYLCASSLDATLPGGTQYFGPGTRLTVL.

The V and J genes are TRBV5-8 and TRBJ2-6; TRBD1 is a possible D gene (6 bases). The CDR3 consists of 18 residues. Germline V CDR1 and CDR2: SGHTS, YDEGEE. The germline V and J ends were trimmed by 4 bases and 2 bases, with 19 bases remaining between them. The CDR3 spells CASSTGGGRGTGANVLTF. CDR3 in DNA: TGTGCCAGCAGCACAGGTGGCGGCAGGGGCACTGGGGCCAACGTCCTGACTTTC.

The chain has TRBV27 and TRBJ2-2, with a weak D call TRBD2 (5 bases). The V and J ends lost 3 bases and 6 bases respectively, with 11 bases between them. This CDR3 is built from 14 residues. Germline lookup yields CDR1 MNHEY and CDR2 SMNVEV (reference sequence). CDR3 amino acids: CASSFFGGPGELFF. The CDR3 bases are TGTGCCAGCAGTTTTTTTGGAGGCCCCGGGGAGCTGTTTTTT.

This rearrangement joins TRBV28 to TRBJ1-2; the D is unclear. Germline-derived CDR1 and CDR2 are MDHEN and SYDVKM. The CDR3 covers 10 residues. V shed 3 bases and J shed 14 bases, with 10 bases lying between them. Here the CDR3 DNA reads TGTGCCAGCAGTTTGGGAGGTCTTACCTTC. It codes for CASSLGGLTF.

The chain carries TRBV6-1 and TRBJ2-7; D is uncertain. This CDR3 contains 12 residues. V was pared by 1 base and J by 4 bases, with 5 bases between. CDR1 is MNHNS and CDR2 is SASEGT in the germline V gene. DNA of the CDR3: TGTGCCAGCAGTGAAGGAGGATACGAGCAGTACTTC. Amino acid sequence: CASSEGGYEQYF.

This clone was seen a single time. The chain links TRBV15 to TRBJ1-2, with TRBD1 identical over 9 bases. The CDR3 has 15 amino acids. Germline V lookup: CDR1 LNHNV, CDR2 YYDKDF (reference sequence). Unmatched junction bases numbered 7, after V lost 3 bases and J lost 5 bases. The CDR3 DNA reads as TGTGCCACCAGCAGCAGGGACAGGGAGGAATATGGCTACACCTTC. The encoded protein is CATSSRDREEYGYTF. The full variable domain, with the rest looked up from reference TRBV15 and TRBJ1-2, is DAMVIQNPRYQVTQFGKPVTLSCSQTLNHNVMYWYQQKSSQAPKLLFHYYDKDFNNEADTPDNFQSRRPNTSFCFLDIRSPGLGDTAMYLCATSSRDREEYGYTFGSGTRLTVV.

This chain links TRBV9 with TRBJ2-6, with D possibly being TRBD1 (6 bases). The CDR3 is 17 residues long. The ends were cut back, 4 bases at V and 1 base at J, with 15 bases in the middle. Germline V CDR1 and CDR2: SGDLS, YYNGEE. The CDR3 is CASSNYRVLSGANVLTF. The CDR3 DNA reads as TGTGCCAGCAGCAACTACAGGGTACTTTCTGGGGCCAACGTCCTGACTTTC.

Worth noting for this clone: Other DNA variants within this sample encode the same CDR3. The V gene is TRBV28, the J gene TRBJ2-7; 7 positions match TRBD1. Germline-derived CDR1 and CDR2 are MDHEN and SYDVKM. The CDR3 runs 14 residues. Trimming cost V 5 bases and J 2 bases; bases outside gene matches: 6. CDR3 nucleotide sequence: TGTGCCAGCAGTCGGACAGGAGAAACCTACGAGCAGTACTTC. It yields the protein CASSRTGETYEQYF.

The CDR3 sequence: CSGGGPSDGELFF. CDR3 DNA: TGCAGCGGGGGAGGGCCTTCTGACGGGGAGCTGTTTTTT. V is TRBV29-1 and J is TRBJ2-2; TRBD2 matches at 7 bases. Trimming cost V 7 bases and J 7 bases; bases outside gene matches: 9. The germline CDR1 and CDR2 sequences are SQVTM and ANQGSEA. The CDR3 loop spans 13 amino acids.

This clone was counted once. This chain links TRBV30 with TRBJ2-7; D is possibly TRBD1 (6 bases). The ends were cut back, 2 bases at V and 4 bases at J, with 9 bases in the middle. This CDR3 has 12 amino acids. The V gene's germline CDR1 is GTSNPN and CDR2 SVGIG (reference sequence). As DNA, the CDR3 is TGTGCCTGGAGTAAAGGACAGTACGAGCAGTACTTC. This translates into CAWSKGQYEQYF. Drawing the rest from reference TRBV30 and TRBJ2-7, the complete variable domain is SQTIHQWPATLVQPVGSPLSLECTVEGTSNPNLYWYRQAAGRGLQLLFYSVGIGQISSEVPQNLSASRPQDRQFILSSKKLLLSDSGFYLCAWSKGQYEQYFGPGTRLTVT.

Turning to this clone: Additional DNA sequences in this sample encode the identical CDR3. CDR3 region: CSALGLGSYNEQFF. CDR3 nucleotides: TGCAGCGCTCTGGGACTTGGATCCTACAATGAGCAGTTCTTC. The rearrangement links TRBV29-1 to TRBJ2-1; TRBD2 might be the D (6 bases). The V gene's germline CDR1 is SQVTM and CDR2 ANQGSEA. The V and J ends lost 7 bases and 1 base respectively, with 14 bases between them. This CDR3 region has 14 residues.

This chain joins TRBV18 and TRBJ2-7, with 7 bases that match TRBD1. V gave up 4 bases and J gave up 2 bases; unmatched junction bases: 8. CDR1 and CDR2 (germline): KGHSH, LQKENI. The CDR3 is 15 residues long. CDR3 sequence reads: CASSLTPGQTYEQYF. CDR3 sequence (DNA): TGTGCCAGCTCACTTACACCGGGACAGACCTACGAGCAGTACTTC.

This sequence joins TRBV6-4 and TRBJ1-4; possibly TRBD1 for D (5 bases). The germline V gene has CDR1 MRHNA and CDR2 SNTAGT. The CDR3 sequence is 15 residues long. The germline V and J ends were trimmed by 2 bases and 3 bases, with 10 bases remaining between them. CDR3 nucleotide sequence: TGTGCCAGCAGTGACACCACGGGGGCTAATGAAAAACTGTTTTTT. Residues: CASSDTTGANEKLFF.

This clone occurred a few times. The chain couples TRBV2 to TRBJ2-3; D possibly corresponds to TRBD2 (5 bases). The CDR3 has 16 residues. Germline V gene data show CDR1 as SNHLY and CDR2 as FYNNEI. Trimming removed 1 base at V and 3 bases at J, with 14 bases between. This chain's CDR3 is CASSEVSNGGTDTQYF. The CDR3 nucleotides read TGTGCCAGCAGTGAAGTCTCCAACGGAGGTACAGATACGCAGTATTTT.

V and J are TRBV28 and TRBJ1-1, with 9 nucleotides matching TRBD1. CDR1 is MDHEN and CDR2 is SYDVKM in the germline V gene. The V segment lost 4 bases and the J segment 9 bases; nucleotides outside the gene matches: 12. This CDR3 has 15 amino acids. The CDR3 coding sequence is TGTGCCAGCAGTTCCCGGGACAGGGCTTTGGGGAAAGCTTTCTTT. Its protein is CASSSRDRALGKAFF. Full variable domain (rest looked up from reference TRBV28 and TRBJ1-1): DVKVTQSSRYLVKRTGEKVFLECVQDMDHENMFWYRQDPGLGLRLIYFSYDVKMKEKGDIPEGYSVSREKKERFSLILESASTNQTSMYLCASSSRDRALGKAFFGQGTRLTVV.

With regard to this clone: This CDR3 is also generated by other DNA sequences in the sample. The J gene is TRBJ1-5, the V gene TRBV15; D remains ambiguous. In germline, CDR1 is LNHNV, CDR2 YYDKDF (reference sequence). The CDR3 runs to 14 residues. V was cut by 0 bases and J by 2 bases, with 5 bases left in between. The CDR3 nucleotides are TGTGCCACCAGCAGAGATAGAGGCAATCAGCCCCAGCATTTT. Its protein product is CATSRDRGNQPQHF.

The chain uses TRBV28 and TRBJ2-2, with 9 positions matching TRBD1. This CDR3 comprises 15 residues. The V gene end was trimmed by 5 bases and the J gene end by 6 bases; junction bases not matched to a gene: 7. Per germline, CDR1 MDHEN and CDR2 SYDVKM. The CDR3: CASSAPGQGSGELFF. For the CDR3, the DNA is TGTGCCAGCAGTGCTCCGGGACAGGGATCCGGGGAGCTGTTTTTT.

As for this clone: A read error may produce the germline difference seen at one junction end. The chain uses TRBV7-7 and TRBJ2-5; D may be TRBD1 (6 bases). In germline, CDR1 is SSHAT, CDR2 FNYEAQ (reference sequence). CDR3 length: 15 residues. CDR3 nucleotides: TGTGCTAGCAGCTTAGCGCTGGACAGACAAGAGACCCAGTACTTC. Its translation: CASSLALDRQETQYF. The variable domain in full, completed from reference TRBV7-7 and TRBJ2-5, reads GAGVSQSPRYKVTKRGQDVTLRCDPISSHATLYWYQQALGQGPEFLTYFNYEAQPDKSGLPSDRFSAERPEGSISTLTIQRTEQRDSAMYRCASSLALDRQETQYFGPGTRLLVL.

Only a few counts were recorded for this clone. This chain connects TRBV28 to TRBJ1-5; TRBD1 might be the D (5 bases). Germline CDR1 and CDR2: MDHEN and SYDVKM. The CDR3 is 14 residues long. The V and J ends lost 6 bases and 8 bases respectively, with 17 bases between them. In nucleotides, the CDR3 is TGTGCCAGCAGCAGAAGACAGATTCGCGAGCCCCAGCATTTT. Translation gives CASSRRQIREPQHF.